A single sample gave rise to the 30 T cell receptor beta chains below, sequenced in a study of blood T cells in healthy people across ages. Alongside a J-beta primer mix, a sample-barcoded 5' primer served in a second PCR lasting 7 to 11 cycles. TCRdb analysed the 5' RACE reads with MiXCR anew, one entry per CDR3 protein. The table shows 700,000 to 850,000 distinct CDR3 sequences, with roughly 50% occurring only once. The sample taken for sequencing was blood. Receptor source: a man older than 75 in good health.

This clonotype was picked up a small number of times. This rearrangement joins TRBV6-1 to TRBJ2-3, with TRBD2 matching over 8 bases. The length of the CDR3 is 14 residues. Trimming cost V 6 bases and J 14 bases; bases outside gene matches: 16. Germline CDR1 MNHNS, CDR2 SASEGT. The CDR3 bases are TGTGCCAGCAGAGATAGCGGGACTAACAGATACGCGTATTTT. It translates to CASRDSGTNRYAYF.

The CDR3 DNA reads as TGCAGTGCTAGAGTGGCTGGGACACGTGCATTAGCCAAAAACATTCAGTACTTC. Protein product: CSARVAGTRALAKNIQYF. The chain couples TRBV20-1 to TRBJ2-4, with D perhaps matching TRBD1 (6 bases). This CDR3 region has 18 residues. Germline V CDR1 and CDR2: DFQATT, SNEGSKA (reference sequence). V was pared by 1 base and J by 0 bases, with 19 bases between.

The table lists this clonotype with a few counts. J is TRBJ2-1 and V is TRBV29-1; TRBD2 matches 7 bases. This CDR3 region has 15 residues. Germline trimming cut 5 bases from V and 4 bases from J; bases unmatched to any gene: 11. Germline V gene data show CDR1 as SQVTM and CDR2 as ANQGSEA. CDR3 nucleotides: TGCAGCGTTTGGGGGGGGACGTCGTTATACAATGAGCAGTTCTTC. Residues: CSVWGGTSLYNEQFF.

The rearrangement links TRBV9 to TRBJ2-1; 8 nucleotides agree with TRBD2. Germline V gene data show CDR1 as SGDLS and CDR2 as YYNGEE. V lost 4 bases and J lost 3; bases outside the gene matches: 12. CDR3 length equals 17 residues. CDR3 bases: TGTGCCAGCAGCATTAGCTCGGGGGGGCTCGGCTACAATGAGCAGTTCTTC. Protein: CASSISSGGLGYNEQFF.

The gene calls are TRBV7-8 and TRBJ2-1; 9 bases are a match to TRBD2. V trimming: 4 bases; J trimming: 3 bases; junction bases outside the gene matches: 10. Germline CDR1 SGHVS, CDR2 FQNEAQ. This CDR3 has 17 residues. The CDR3 nucleotides read TGTGCCAGCAGCTACATTATTAGCGGGAGTGTCTACAATGAGCAGTTCTTC. Amino acids: CASSYIISGSVYNEQFF.

This clonotype occurred a few times. The chain is built from TRBV7-2 and TRBJ2-1, with TRBD2 matching over 12 bases. The CDR3 sequence is 15 residues long. V trimming: 5 bases; J trimming: 3 bases; junction bases outside the gene matches: 2. Germline V CDR1 and CDR2: SGHTA, FQGNSA. For the CDR3, the DNA is TGTGCCAGCAGCCGGACTAGCGGGAACTACAATGAGCAGTTCTTC. This translates into CASSRTSGNYNEQFF.

V is TRBV29-1 and J is TRBJ2-6; possible D gene TRBD1, 6 bases. This CDR3 has 18 amino acids. Germline lookup yields CDR1 SQVTM and CDR2 ANQGSEA. V lost 3 bases to trimming and J lost 0 bases, with 18 bases between them. CDR3 coding DNA: TGCAGCGTTGAGGTTGGCAGGGGAAGGAGCTCTGGGGCCAACGTCCTGACTTTC. Amino acids: CSVEVGRGRSSGANVLTF. The variable domain in full, completed from reference TRBV29-1 and TRBJ2-6, reads SAVISQKPSRDICQRGTSLTIQCQVDSQVTMMFWYRQQPGQSLTLIATANQGSEATYESGFVIDKFPISRPNLTFSTLTVSNMSPEDSSIYLCSVEVGRGRSSGANVLTFGAGSRLTVL.

This clonotype was seen more than once but under ten times. This rearrangement joins TRBV29-1 to TRBJ2-7, with D possibly called TRBD1 or TRBD2 (5 bases each). The CDR3 is 12 amino acids. V was pared by 3 bases and J by 3 bases, with 9 bases between. Germline CDR1 SQVTM, CDR2 ANQGSEA. The CDR3 DNA follows: TGCAGCGTTGACGGGACCGACTACGAGCAGTACTTC. Residues: CSVDGTDYEQYF.

This clonotype was recorded only once. This rearrangement joins TRBV5-6 to TRBJ1-1; no definite D call. Germline-derived CDR1 and CDR2 are SGHDT and YYEEEE. The CDR3 runs 14 residues. The V end was cut by 4 bases, the J end by 4 bases, with 14 bases between. CDR3 sequence reads: CASSPPRVATEAFF. The CDR3, as DNA: TGTGCCAGCAGCCCACCCCGGGTGGCCACTGAAGCTTTCTTT. The full variable domain, with the rest looked up from reference TRBV5-6 and TRBJ1-1, is DAGVTQSPTHLIKTRGQQVTLRCSPKSGHDTVSWYQQALGQGPQFIFQYYEEEERQRGNFPDRFSGHQFPNYSSELNVNALLLGDSALYLCASSPPRVATEAFFGQGTRLTVV.

V usage is TRBV5-1 and J usage is TRBJ1-4, with a possible D match to TRBD1 (5 bases). This CDR3 is 14 amino acids long. In germline, CDR1 is SGHRS, CDR2 YFSETQ. Trimming took 4 bases from V and 6 from J, leaving 13 bases between them. The CDR3, as DNA: TGCGCCAGCAGCCTTTCAGGGATGGATGAAAAACTGTTTTTT. Translated, it gives CASSLSGMDEKLFF.

The chain is built from TRBV5-1 and TRBJ2-1; 14 bases are a match to TRBD2. This CDR3 has 17 amino acids. V lost 2 bases to trimming and J lost 12 bases; unmatched junction nucleotides: 13. Germline assignment: CDR1 SGHRS and CDR2 YFSETQ. The CDR3 DNA follows: TGCGCCAGCAGCTTACGGACTAGCGGGAGGCGACCAATAGGGCAGTTCTTC. This codes for CASSLRTSGRRPIGQFF.

The chain has TRBV5-4 and TRBJ2-1; D is unclear. The CDR3 has 13 residues. The V gene lost 7 bases and the J gene lost 4 bases, with 12 bases spanning the gap. CDR1 is SGHNT, CDR2 YYREEE, per germline (reference sequence). The CDR3 loop is CASGSPQYNEQFF. The CDR3 DNA sequence: TGTGCCAGCGGCTCACCACAATACAATGAGCAGTTCTTC.

The chain links TRBV29-1 to TRBJ1-2; a possible D gene is TRBD1 (6 bases). The V gene lost 5 bases and the J gene lost 7 bases, with 14 bases spanning the gap. Per the germline V gene, CDR1 is SQVTM and CDR2 is ANQGSEA. CDR3 length: 12 residues. Here the CDR3 reads CSVHAGEAGYTF. The CDR3 DNA sequence: TGCAGCGTTCATGCAGGGGAGGCTGGCTACACCTTC. The variable domain in full, completed from reference TRBV29-1 and TRBJ1-2, reads SAVISQKPSRDICQRGTSLTIQCQVDSQVTMMFWYRQQPGQSLTLIATANQGSEATYESGFVIDKFPISRPNLTFSTLTVSNMSPEDSSIYLCSVHAGEAGYTFGSGTRLTVV.

V and J are TRBV7-8 and TRBJ2-2; D may match TRBD1 or TRBD2 (6 bases each). The germline V gene encodes CDR1 SGHVS and CDR2 FQNEAQ. This CDR3 spans 15 amino acids. With 8 bases removed from V and 1 base from J, the gap between germline ends came to 14 bases. The CDR3 region has the DNA TGTGCCAGCCACTATGGGGGGCTGAACACCGGGGAGCTGTTTTTT. This gives the protein CASHYGGLNTGELFF.

The chain is built from TRBV2 and TRBJ2-3, with TRBD2 as a possible D gene (7 bases). V lost 11 bases and J 6 bases, leaving 12 bases between the germline ends. Germline CDR1 is SNHLY and CDR2 is FYNNEI. The CDR3 spans 11 residues. The CDR3 here is CAGWGGDTQYF. CDR3 sequence (DNA): TGTGCCGGTTGGGGGGGCGATACGCAGTATTTT.

The chain is built from TRBV20-1 and TRBJ1-5; 10 bases map to TRBD1. Germline trimming cut 1 base from V and 5 bases from J; bases unmatched to any gene: 5. There are 15 residues in the CDR3. In germline, CDR1 is DFQATT, CDR2 SNEGSKA (reference sequence). In DNA form, the CDR3 reads TGCAGTGCTAGAGGGGGACAGGGGTTGGATCAGCCCCAGCATTTT. Its protein is CSARGGQGLDQPQHF.

V and J are TRBV20-1 and TRBJ2-1; perhaps TRBD2 as D (6 bases). V lost 1 base, J lost 6 bases, and 13 bases lay in between. Germline CDR1 reads DFQATT; CDR2 reads SNEGSKA (reference sequence). This CDR3 is built from 14 residues. The CDR3 DNA reads as TGCAGTGCTAGAGCCCAGCGGGTGGCCAATGAGCAGTTCTTC. Protein: CSARAQRVANEQFF.

The chain couples TRBV9 to TRBJ2-5; 10 bases match TRBD2. The DNA matches TRBJ2-7 better at its end, which makes the J call doubtful. This CDR3 is 15 amino acids long. Germline loops: CDR1 SGDLS, CDR2 YYNGEE. DNA for the CDR3: TGTGCCAGCAGCGTAGCACCCAGCGGGAGGGACGAGCAGTACTTC. This sequence encodes CASSVAPSGRDEQYF.

V and J are TRBV25-1 and TRBJ2-7, with TRBD2 matching 11 bases. The CDR3 covers 15 residues. Germline assignment: CDR1 MGHDK and CDR2 SYGVNS. The trim removed 6 bases at V and 4 bases at J, leaving 8 bases unmatched. The CDR3 DNA sequence: TGTGCCAGCAGGGTACTAGCGGGAGAGGTTTACGAGCAGTACTTC. This encodes CASRVLAGEVYEQYF.

For this clonotype: It may be a read error: a sequence one base away is much more abundant. The chain recombines TRBV9 with TRBJ2-7; no reliable D call. The CDR3 has 13 amino acids. Per the germline V gene, CDR1 is SGDLS and CDR2 is YYNGEE. V was cut by 4 bases and J by 10 bases, with 18 bases left in between. The CDR3 protein is CASSPGAQEIQYF. As DNA, the CDR3 is TGTGCCAGCAGCCCCGGTGCACAAGAGATCCAGTACTTC.

The rearrangement uses TRBV20-1 and TRBJ2-1; no definite D call. Germline V gene sequence: CDR1 DFQATT, CDR2 SNEGSKA (reference sequence). This CDR3 has 13 residues. Trimming took 3 bases from V and 1 from J, leaving 7 bases between them. CDR3 in DNA: TGCAGTGCTAGGGGGAAGTCCTACAATGAGCAGTTCTTC. This translates into CSARGKSYNEQFF.

This chain links TRBV5-1 with TRBJ2-7; possible D gene TRBD1, 7 bases. The CDR3 is 16 amino acids. CDR1 is SGHRS and CDR2 is YFSETQ in the germline V gene. The V end was cut by 0 bases, the J end by 0 bases, with 13 bases between. The CDR3 DNA is TGCGCCAGCAGCTTGGGGGGGGACAGCTTCTCCTACGAGCAGTACTTC. It translates to CASSLGGDSFSYEQYF.

This clonotype was counted between two and nine times. The rearrangement joins TRBV6-5 to TRBJ2-3; the D gene is possibly TRBD2 (5 bases). V gave up 6 bases and J gave up 1 base, with 8 bases separating them. This CDR3 contains 13 residues. CDR1 MNHEY and CDR2 SVGAGI come from the germline V gene. The CDR3 bases are TGTGCCAGCAGGGGAGCGGGCACAGATACGCAGTATTTT. Amino acids: CASRGAGTDTQYF.

This sequence joins TRBV7-9 and TRBJ2-5, with 11 bases identical to TRBD2. The V gene's germline CDR1 is SEHNR and CDR2 FQNEAQ (reference sequence). CDR3 size: 16 residues. V shed 4 bases and J 11 bases; nucleotides not matched to a gene: 15. This CDR3 is CASSSFSGRAPWEQYF. CDR3 sequence (DNA): TGTGCCAGCAGCTCGTTTAGCGGGAGGGCCCCTTGGGAGCAGTACTTC. Full variable domain (rest looked up from reference TRBV7-9 and TRBJ2-5): DTGVSQNPRHKITKRGQNVTFRCDPISEHNRLYWYRQTLGQGPEFLTYFQNEAQLEKSRLLSDRFSAERPKGSFSTLEIQRTEQGDSAMYLCASSSFSGRAPWEQYFGPGTRLLVL.

This clonotype has a handful of counts. This sequence joins TRBV3-1 and TRBJ2-3; D is unresolved. V lost 0 bases and J 1 base, leaving 11 bases between the germline ends. The CDR3 length is 16 residues. Germline CDR1 is LGHDT and CDR2 is YNNKEL (reference sequence). CDR3 region: CASSQDPASGTDTQYF. The CDR3 DNA is TGTGCCAGCAGCCAAGATCCGGCGTCGGGCACAGATACGCAGTATTTT.

This rearrangement joins TRBV7-9 to TRBJ1-1, with unresolved D. Trimming stripped 3 bases from V and 1 base from J, with 12 bases between. The CDR3 is 15 amino acids. Germline V gene data show CDR1 as SEHNR and CDR2 as FQNEAQ (reference sequence). CDR3 nucleotides: TGTGCCAGCAGCTTGGTAGGGAAAAGGAACACTGAAGCTTTCTTT. This gives the protein CASSLVGKRNTEAFF.

This clonotype appeared many times. V and J are TRBV29-1 and TRBJ2-3; D call uncertain. Per the germline V gene, CDR1 is SQVTM and CDR2 is ANQGSEA. Between the trimmed V and J ends, which lost 3 bases and 6 bases, there was a span of 19 bases. The CDR3 covers 15 residues. In nucleotides, the CDR3 is TGCAGCGTTGACCCAGGACGGATAGGTTTGGATACGCAGTATTTT. Translation gives CSVDPGRIGLDTQYF.

This clonotype came up a few times. V and J are TRBV29-1 and TRBJ1-5; D call uncertain. Between the trimmed V and J ends, which lost 4 bases and 6 bases, there was a span of 10 bases. Germline CDR1 is SQVTM and CDR2 is ANQGSEA. There are 12 residues in the CDR3. CDR3 DNA sequence: TGCAGCGTTGGCTTGATGGGTCAGCCCCAGCATTTT. Residues: CSVGLMGQPQHF.

The chain carries TRBV21-1 and TRBJ2-7; no DNA check was done on the table's D call, TRBD1. TRBV21-1 is labeled a pseudogene. The CDR3 is made up of 14 amino acids. Written as DNA, the CDR3 is TGTGCCAGCAGCAAAGGGACAGGGTCCTACGAGCAGTACTTC. Its protein is CASSKGTGSYEQYF.

This sequence joins TRBV2 and TRBJ1-4; a weak D match, TRBD1 (5 bases). The germline CDR1 and CDR2 sequences are SNHLY and FYNNEI. The CDR3 spans 14 residues. The V end was cut by 10 bases, the J end by 3 bases, with 15 bases between. The CDR3 DNA follows: TGTGCCACCTCAAAGGGGCTAGCTAATGAAAAACTGTTTTTT. Protein: CATSKGLANEKLFF.